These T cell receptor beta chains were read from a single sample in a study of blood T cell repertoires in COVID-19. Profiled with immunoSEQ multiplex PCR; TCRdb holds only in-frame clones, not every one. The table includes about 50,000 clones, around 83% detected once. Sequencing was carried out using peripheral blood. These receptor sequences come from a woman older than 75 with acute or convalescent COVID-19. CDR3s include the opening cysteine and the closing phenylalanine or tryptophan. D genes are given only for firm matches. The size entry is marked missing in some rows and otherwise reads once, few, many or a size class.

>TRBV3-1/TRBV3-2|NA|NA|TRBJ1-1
TGTGCCAGCAGCCTGGGAGAGAACACTGAAGCTTTCTTT
CASSLGENTEAFF
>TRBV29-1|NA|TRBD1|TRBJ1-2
TGCAGCGTGGCCCTTCTCCGGGACAGGGGAAATGGCTACACCTTC
CSVALLRDRGNGYTF
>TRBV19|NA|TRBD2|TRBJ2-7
TGTGCCAGTAGAGCTAGCGGGGGGGCCGGCGAGCAGTACTTC
CASRASGGAGEQYF
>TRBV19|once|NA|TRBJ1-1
TGTGCCAGTAGTATAGACTGGCAGGGGAAAACTGAAGCTTTCTTT
CASSIDWQGKTEAFF
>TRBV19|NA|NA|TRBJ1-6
TGTGCCGGTTCCTCGGGGGGGTCACCCCTCCACTTT
CAGSSGGSPLHF
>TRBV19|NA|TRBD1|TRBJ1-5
TGTGCCAGTAAGGACAGGGGTGGTCAGCCCCAGCATTTT
CASKDRGGQPQHF
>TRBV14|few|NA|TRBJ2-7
TGTGCCAGCAGCCAAGTATCCGGGGATGGCTCCTACGAGCAGTACTTC
CASSQVSGDGSYEQYF
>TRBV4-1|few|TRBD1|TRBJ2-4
TGCGCCAGCAGCCAACACCCCGACAGGGGGCTTTTAGCCAAAAACATTCAGTACTTC
CASSQHPDRGLLAKNIQYF
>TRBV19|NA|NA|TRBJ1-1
TGTGCCAGTAGGGGCCAGGGGCTGAACACTGAAGCTTTCTTT
CASRGQGLNTEAFF
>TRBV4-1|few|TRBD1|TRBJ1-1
TGCGCCAGCAGCCAAGCTGACAGGGTGACCGCTGAAGCTTTCTTT
CASSQADRVTAEAFF
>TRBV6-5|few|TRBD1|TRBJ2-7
TGTGCCAGCAGTCAACGTGGGGACAGCTACGAGCAGTACTTC
CASSQRGDSYEQYF
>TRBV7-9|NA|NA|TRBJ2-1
TGTGCCAGCAGCCTCCCAGTCTCCTACAATGAGCAGTTCTTC
CASSLPVSYNEQFF
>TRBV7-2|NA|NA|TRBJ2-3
TGTGCCAGCAGCCCGGGGTGGGGCACAGATACGCAGTATTTT
CASSPGWGTDTQYF
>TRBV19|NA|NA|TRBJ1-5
TGTGCCAGTAGCCCAGGGGCGTATAGCAATCAGCCCCAGCATTTT
CASSPGAYSNQPQHF
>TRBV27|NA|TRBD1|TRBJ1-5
TGTGCCAGCAGTTTGTCCCGGGACAGGGGCGGTGGCAATCAGCCCCAGCATTTT
CASSLSRDRGGGNQPQHF
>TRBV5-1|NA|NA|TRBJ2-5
TGCGCCAGTACCTGGGGGGACCAAGAGACCCAGTACTTC
CASTWGDQETQYF
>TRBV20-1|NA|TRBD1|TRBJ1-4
TGCAGTGCTAGTCACAGGGGGCGAAACGAAAAACTGTTTTTT
CSASHRGRNEKLFF
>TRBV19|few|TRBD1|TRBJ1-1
TGTGCATCCGTGCGTGGACAGGCGAACACTGAAGCTTTCTTT
CASVRGQANTEAFF
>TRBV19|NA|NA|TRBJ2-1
TGTGCCAGTAGTATTGAGGAACTAGCCGGCAATGAGCAGTTCTTC
CASSIEELAGNEQFF
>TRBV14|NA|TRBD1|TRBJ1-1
TGTGCCAGCAGCCAGCTAGGGGGCCTGAACACTGAAGCTTTCTTT
CASSQLGGLNTEAFF
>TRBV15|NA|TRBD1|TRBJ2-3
TGTGCCACCAGCCAACAACAGGGGAGCACAGATACGCAGTATTTT
CATSQQQGSTDTQYF
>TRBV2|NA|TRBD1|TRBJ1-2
TGTGCCAGCAGTGAAGGTCTGCCACAGGGGGCATACTATGGCTACACCTTC
CASSEGLPQGAYYGYTF
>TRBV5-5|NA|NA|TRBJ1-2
TGTGCCAGCAGCTGGTTCGAGGATGGCTACACCTTC
CASSWFEDGYTF
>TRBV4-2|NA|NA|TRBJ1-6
TGTGCCAGCAGCCAAGATCCGGGAGTTGGGGACTATAATTCACCCCTCCACTTT
CASSQDPGVGDYNSPLHF
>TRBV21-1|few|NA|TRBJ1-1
TGTGCCAGCAGCTCCCGGTCGGACAGGGACACTGAAGCTTTCTTT
CASSSRSDRDTEAFF
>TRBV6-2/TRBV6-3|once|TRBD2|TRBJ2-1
TGTGCCAGCAGTGACGGACTAGCGGACAACAATGAGCAGTTCTTC
CASSDGLADNNEQFF
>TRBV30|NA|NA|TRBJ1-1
TGTGCCTGTCACAGAGCACTCATGAGGGCTGAAGCTTTCTTT
CACHRALMRAEAFF
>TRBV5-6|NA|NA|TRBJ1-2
TGTGCCAGCAGCTTGTTGGAGGAAACGGGCTACACCTTC
CASSLLEETGYTF
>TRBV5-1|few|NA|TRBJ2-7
TGCGCCAGCAGCTTGGAAGGGGCTGGTCGTCGGGAGCAGTACTTC
CASSLEGAGRREQYF
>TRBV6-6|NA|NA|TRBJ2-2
TGTGCCAGCAGTTACAGCACAGCGAACACCGGGGAGCTGTTTTTT
CASSYSTANTGELFF
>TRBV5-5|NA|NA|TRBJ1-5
TGTGCCAGCAGTTCGGGTGATCAGCCCCAGCATTTT
CASSSGDQPQHF
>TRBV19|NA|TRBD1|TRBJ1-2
TGTGCCAGTAGTATAAGGACAGGGGGCTACACCTTC
CASSIRTGGYTF
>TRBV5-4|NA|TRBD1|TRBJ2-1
TGTGCCAGCAGCTCTCGACAGGGGGCCATGAATGAGCAGTTCTTC
CASSSRQGAMNEQFF
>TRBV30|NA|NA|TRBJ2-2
TGTGCCTGGAGGACGAAACAGGGACCCGGGGAGCTGTTTTTT
CAWRTKQGPGELFF
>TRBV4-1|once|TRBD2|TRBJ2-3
TGCGCCAGCAGCCCGTTGACTAGCTCCGCCGCAGATACGCAGTATTTT
CASSPLTSSAADTQYF
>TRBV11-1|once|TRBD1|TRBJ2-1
TGTGCCAGCAGTCCCCGGGACAGGGAGTACAATGAGCAGTTCTTC
CASSPRDREYNEQFF
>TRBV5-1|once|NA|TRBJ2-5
TGCGCCAGCAGGGCAGGGCTACAAGAGACCCAGTACTTC
CASRAGLQETQYF
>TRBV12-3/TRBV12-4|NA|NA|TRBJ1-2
TGTGCCAGCAGTTTAACCGGGTATGGCTACACCTTC
CASSLTGYGYTF
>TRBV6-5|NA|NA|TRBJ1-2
TGTGCCAGCGCTGACTGGGCTAACTATGGCTACACCTTC
CASADWANYGYTF
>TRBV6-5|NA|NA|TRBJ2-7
TGTGCCAGCAGTTACGCAACATCCGGGTCCGAGCAGTACTTC
CASSYATSGSEQYF
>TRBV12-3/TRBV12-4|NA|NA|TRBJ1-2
TGTGCCAGCAGCCCCGACAGTAACTATGGCTACACCTTC
CASSPDSNYGYTF
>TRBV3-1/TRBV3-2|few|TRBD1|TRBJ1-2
TGTGCCAGCAGCCAAGATCGACAGGGGGTCTATGGCTACACCTTC
CASSQDRQGVYGYTF
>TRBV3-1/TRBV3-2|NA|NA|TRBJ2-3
TGTGCCAGCAGCCAAGACCGCCCGACAGGTACAAGGGATACGCAGTATTTT
CASSQDRPTGTRDTQYF
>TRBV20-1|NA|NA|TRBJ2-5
TGCAGTGGGCAGACTCAAGAGACCCAGTACTTC
CSGQTQETQYF
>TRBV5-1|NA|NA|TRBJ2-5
TGCGCCAGCAGCTTGTCAGGTCTGGAAGAGACCCAGTACTTC
CASSLSGLEETQYF
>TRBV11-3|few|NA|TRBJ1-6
TGTGCCAGCAGCTTGGGGGGAAATTCACCCCTCCACTTT
CASSLGGNSPLHF
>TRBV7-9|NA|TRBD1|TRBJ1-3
TGTGCCAGCAGCCGTCCGGGACAGGGGTTTAACACCATATATTTT
CASSRPGQGFNTIYF
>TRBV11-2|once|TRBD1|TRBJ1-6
TGTGCCAGCAGCCAGGGGGTTGGCAGCTTTAATTCACCCCTCCACTTT
CASSQGVGSFNSPLHF
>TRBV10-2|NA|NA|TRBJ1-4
TGCGCCAGCACCGTATTAATCCAGGGTTTGGAAAAACTGTTTTTT
CASTVLIQGLEKLFF
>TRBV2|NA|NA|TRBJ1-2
TGTGCCAGCACGGCAGGGTATGGCTACACCTTC
CASTAGYGYTF
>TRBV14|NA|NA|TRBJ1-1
TGTGCCAGCAGCCAAGGTGACTTCAGGGGTGAAGCTTTCTTT
CASSQGDFRGEAFF
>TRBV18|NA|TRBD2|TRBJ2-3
TGTGCCAGCTCTCCTGGACTAGCGAGGACAGATACGCAGTATTTT
CASSPGLARTDTQYF
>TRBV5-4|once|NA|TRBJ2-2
TGTGCCACCGATCCGGGGTATAGCACCGGGGAGCTGTTTTTT
CATDPGYSTGELFF
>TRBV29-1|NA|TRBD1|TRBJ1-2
TGCAGCGTTGATTCAACCCGGACAGGGACCTATGGCTACACCTTC
CSVDSTRTGTYGYTF
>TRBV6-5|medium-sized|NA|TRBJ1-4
TGTGCCACCTCACCAGTATCAACTAATGAAAAACTGTTTTTT
CATSPVSTNEKLFF
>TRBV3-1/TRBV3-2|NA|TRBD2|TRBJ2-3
TGTGCCAGCAGCCATTCGGGACTAACTAGCACAGATACGCAGTATTTT
CASSHSGLTSTDTQYF
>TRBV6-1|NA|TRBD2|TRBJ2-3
TGTGCCAGCAGTGAAAGCGGGGACGGCAGGGATACGGTTTGGACGCAGTATTTT
CASSESGDGRDTVWTQYF